This TCR beta chain was captured by sequencing in a study of Tregs in tolerant kidney transplant recipients. Study findings and constraints: Nucleotide sequences could not be compared across some patients' samples due to primer changes. Tolerant patients' donor-specific Tregs expanded beyond overall Tregs, suggesting antigen-driven growth.

This clone was observed a single time. Its matching antigen is unknown. Assay: immunoSEQ multiplex PCR; the TCRdb copy retains only in-frame clones and omits some. This table has 95,000 or so clones, approximately 93% appearing once. The CDR3 has 14 amino acids. Trimming shortened V by 9 bases and J by 0 bases, and 12 bases separated the two germline ends. Looked up from germline, CDR1 is LNHDA and CDR2 is SQIVND (reference sequence). Mixed chimerism was transient after nonmyeloablative marrow transplants from related graft donors. The receptor comes from a human patient who received a combined kidney and bone marrow transplant. The T cells may come from the graft donor. Source: CD4+ T cells from blood (PBMCs), taken 12 months after the transplant. The J gene is TRBJ1-3, the V gene TRBV19; D is ambiguous. This chain's CDR3 is CASQNERSGNTIYF. In nucleotides, the CDR3 is TGTGCCAGCCAGAATGAGCGCTCTGGAAACACCATATATTTT.